This passage covers 27 T cell receptor beta chains from one sample sequenced in a study of cytomegalovirus exposure and HLA in healthy donors. Researchers ran the PCR with 60 Vbeta and 13 Jbeta primers. This table comes from immunoSEQ multiplex PCR, and its TCRdb copy is limited to in-frame clones, with some not included. This table has about 170,000 clones, around 79% appearing once. Material: PBMCs. These receptors were taken from a woman aged 45-65 years in good health and CMV-seropositive.

V usage is TRBV29-1 and J usage is TRBJ2-1, with 7 bases identical to TRBD1. The ends lost 7 bases at V and 4 bases at J; junction bases unmatched: 10. CDR1 is SQVTM and CDR2 is ANQGSEA in the germline V gene. The CDR3 covers 14 residues. CDR3 loop: CSARDSSSYNEQFF. CDR3 DNA: TGCAGCGCCCGGGACAGCTCCTCGTACAATGAGCAGTTCTTC.

The V gene is TRBV14, the J gene TRBJ2-7, with 10 nucleotides matching TRBD1. Trimming removed 4 bases from V and 4 bases from J; junction bases left unmatched: 10. The CDR3 extends over 16 amino acids. Germline V gene sequence: CDR1 SGHDN, CDR2 FVKESK. This chain's CDR3 is CASSPRQGAKSYEQYF. The DNA for the CDR3 is TGTGCCAGCAGCCCTCGACAGGGGGCTAAAAGTTACGAGCAGTACTTC.

This clone has just one count. V usage is TRBV19 and J usage is TRBJ1-5; 7 bases agree with TRBD1. This CDR3 contains 14 residues. The ends lost 7 bases at V and 7 bases at J; junction bases unmatched: 10. Germline CDR1 reads LNHDA; CDR2 reads SQIVND (reference sequence). The CDR3: CASKFTGDGQPQHF. The CDR3 DNA reads TGTGCCAGTAAGTTTACAGGGGATGGGCAGCCCCAGCATTTT. Complete variable domain (other parts from reference TRBV19 and TRBJ1-5): DGGITQSPKYLFRKEGQNVTLSCEQNLNHDAMYWYRQDPGQGLRLIYYSQIVNDFQKGDIAEGYSVSREKKESFPLTVTSAQKNPTAFYLCASKFTGDGQPQHFGDGTRLSIL.

The V and J genes are TRBV7-9 and TRBJ1-2; D might be TRBD1 (6 bases). Germline assignment: CDR1 SEHNR and CDR2 FQNEAQ (reference sequence). Trimming stripped 5 bases from V and 4 bases from J, with 14 bases between. The CDR3 consists of 14 residues. CDR3 residues: CASSSETGTYGYTF. The CDR3 nucleotides are TGTGCCAGCAGCAGCGAAACAGGGACCTATGGCTACACCTTC.

This clone was counted between two and nine times. The V call is TRBV29-1, the J call TRBJ2-7, with a weak D call TRBD1 (6 bases). This CDR3 has 15 amino acids. Trimming removed 3 bases from V and 3 bases from J, with 18 bases in between. Germline V gives CDR1 SQVTM, CDR2 ANQGSEA. The CDR3 spells CSVEGTGSNYYEQYF. The CDR3 DNA sequence: TGCAGCGTTGAGGGAACAGGGAGCAACTACTACGAGCAGTACTTC.

This clone has a single count. This chain joins TRBV28 and TRBJ1-4, with no clear D. The CDR3 has 10 residues. The germline V gene has CDR1 MDHEN and CDR2 SYDVKM. Trimming cost V 6 bases and J 7 bases, with 3 bases left between them. Here the CDR3 DNA reads TGTGCCAGCAGCTTTGAAAAACTGTTTTTT. As protein: CASSFEKLFF. Drawing the rest from reference TRBV28 and TRBJ1-4, the complete variable domain is DVKVTQSSRYLVKRTGEKVFLECVQDMDHENMFWYRQDPGLGLRLIYFSYDVKMKEKGDIPEGYSVSREKKERFSLILESASTNQTSMYLCASSFEKLFFGSGTQLSVL.

This chain uses TRBV27 with TRBJ2-2, with a tentative D call TRBD1 (6 bases). The CDR3 loop spans 14 amino acids. V lost 2 bases to trimming and J lost 5 bases, with 9 bases between them. Per the germline V gene, CDR1 is MNHEY and CDR2 is SMNVEV (reference sequence). CDR3 sequence (DNA): TGTGCCAGCAGTTTAATCAGGGGTACCGGGGAGCTGTTTTTT. Its protein product is CASSLIRGTGELFF.

This chain links TRBV13 with TRBJ1-2, with a tentative D call TRBD1 (5 bases). This CDR3 spans 13 amino acids. Between the trimmed V and J ends, which lost 2 bases and 5 bases, there was a span of 9 bases. Germline V gene data show CDR1 as PRHDT and CDR2 as FYEKMQ (reference sequence). In nucleotides, the CDR3 is TGTGCCAGCAGCTTAAGGGGATATTATGGCTACACCTTC. Protein: CASSLRGYYGYTF. The full variable domain, completed using reference TRBV13 and TRBJ1-2, is AAGVIQSPRHLIKEKRETATLKCYPIPRHDTVYWYQQGPGQDPQFLISFYEKMQSDKGSIPDRFSAQQFSDYHSELNMSSLELGDSALYFCASSLRGYYGYTFGSGTRLTVV.

The genes are TRBV4-1 and TRBJ1-5; a possible D gene is TRBD1 (6 bases). Trimming took 4 bases from V and 0 from J, leaving 13 bases between them. Germline CDR1 reads MGHRA; CDR2 reads YSYEKL. CDR3 length: 16 residues. CDR3 DNA sequence: TGCGCCAGCAGCCTGAGTCAGGGGTATAGCAATCAGCCCCAGCATTTT. This sequence encodes CASSLSQGYSNQPQHF.

J is TRBJ2-3 and V is TRBV7-8; 7 bases agree with TRBD2. Germline lookup yields CDR1 SGHVS and CDR2 FQNEAQ. The junction had 7 bases not matched to a gene; V was cut back by 1 base and J by 6 bases. This CDR3 comprises 15 residues. The CDR3 region is CASSLVGGAGDTQYF. CDR3 bases: TGTGCCAGCAGCTTAGTGGGGGGAGCGGGGGATACGCAGTATTTT.

This chain's CDR3 is CASSSRDRVNQPQHF. The CDR3 DNA is TGTGCCAGCAGTTCCCGGGACAGGGTAAATCAGCCCCAGCATTTT. The chain joins TRBV6-1 to TRBJ1-5; 9 bases are shared with TRBD1. The germline CDR1 and CDR2 sequences are MNHNS and SASEGT. This CDR3 comprises 15 residues. V was clipped by 5 bases and J by 4 bases; unmatched bases: 6.

The chain joins TRBV6-5 to TRBJ2-7, with 7 positions matching TRBD1. V lost 4 bases to trimming and J lost 2 bases; unmatched junction nucleotides: 5. Germline values: CDR1 MNHEY, CDR2 SVGAGI. The CDR3 sequence is 14 residues long. The CDR3 nucleotides are TGTGCCAGCAGTTCCTTTACAGGGGCCTACGAGCAGTACTTC. Protein: CASSSFTGAYEQYF.

CDR3 sequence: CASSSPGGNTIYF. CDR3 DNA sequence: TGTGCCAGCAGTTCCCCCGGGGGAAACACCATATATTTT. The chain combines TRBV6-5 with TRBJ1-3, with D unclear. V lost 4 bases and J lost 4, with 8 bases in between. Germline assignment: CDR1 MNHEY and CDR2 SVGAGI. CDR3 length: 13 amino acids.

The chain recombines TRBV7-2 with TRBJ2-1; a possible D gene is TRBD2 (6 bases). Per germline, CDR1 SGHTA and CDR2 FQGNSA. The CDR3 length is 14 residues. Between the trimmed V and J ends, which lost 1 base and 3 bases, there was a span of 7 bases. DNA of the CDR3: TGTGCCAGCAGCTTAGGGGGGGTCTACAATGAGCAGTTCTTC. This translates into CASSLGGVYNEQFF. Complete variable domain (other parts from reference TRBV7-2 and TRBJ2-1): GAGVSQSPSNKVTEKGKDVELRCDPISGHTALYWYRQSLGQGLEFLIYFQGNSAPDKSGLPSDRFSAERTGGSVSTLTIQRTQQEDSAVYLCASSLGGVYNEQFFGPGTRLTVL.

The chain carries TRBV7-2 and TRBJ1-1; TRBD1 might be the D (6 bases). Germline values: CDR1 SGHTA, CDR2 FQGNSA. CDR3 length: 15 residues. With 5 bases removed from V and 1 base from J, the gap between germline ends came to 14 bases. This CDR3 reads CASSADRFGNTEAFF. Written as DNA, the CDR3 is TGTGCCAGCAGCGCCGACAGGTTCGGGAACACTGAAGCTTTCTTT.

V is TRBV28 and J is TRBJ1-1; maybe TRBD1 (5 bases). The CDR3 runs 15 residues. Germline CDR1 is MDHEN and CDR2 is SYDVKM. V was clipped by 7 bases and J by 0 bases, with 15 bases between them. The chain's CDR3 is CASKDGSGVNTEAFF. CDR3 sequence (DNA): TGTGCCAGCAAGGACGGGTCGGGGGTGAACACTGAAGCTTTCTTT.

CDR3 sequence (DNA): TGTGCCAGCAGTGAACGGGACTACGAAAAACTGTTTTTT. It yields the protein CASSERDYEKLFF. The chain is built from TRBV6-1 and TRBJ1-4; a possible D gene is TRBD1 (5 bases). Per the germline V gene, CDR1 is MNHNS and CDR2 is SASEGT. V lost 2 bases, J lost 8 bases, and 9 bases lay in between. The CDR3 runs to 13 residues.

This chain connects TRBV9 to TRBJ2-1, with D maybe TRBD2 (5 bases). V dropped 3 bases and J dropped 9 bases, with 19 bases sitting between them. Germline CDR1 reads SGDLS; CDR2 reads YYNGEE. CDR3 length: 15 residues. The CDR3: CASSEWQNLAAEQFF. The CDR3 DNA reads as TGTGCCAGCAGCGAGTGGCAAAACCTAGCTGCTGAGCAGTTCTTC.

On this clone: One end of the junction is discordant with germline, which a read error may explain. The chain has TRBV9 and TRBJ2-3, with 7 nucleotides matching TRBD2. The germline gives CDR1 SGDLS, CDR2 YYNGEE. The CDR3 runs 14 residues. Written as DNA, the CDR3 is TGTGCCAGCAGCGAGGGCGGGAGCATAGATACGCAGTATTTT. This translates into CASSEGGSIDTQYF.

This clone came up a few times. The rearrangement joins TRBV19 to TRBJ2-1; 7 bases match TRBD2. The CDR3 is 16 residues long. V trimming: 3 bases; J trimming: 4 bases; junction bases outside the gene matches: 9. CDR1 is LNHDA, CDR2 SQIVND, per germline (reference sequence). CDR3 bases: TGTGCCAGTAGTATTTGGGGCGGGAGAGGGTACAATGAGCAGTTCTTC. Encoded protein: CASSIWGGRGYNEQFF.

V gene TRBV9 combines with J gene TRBJ1-3; D possibly corresponds to TRBD1 (6 bases). V dropped 4 bases and J dropped 2 bases, with 19 bases sitting between them. The CDR3 runs to 17 residues. Germline CDR1 reads SGDLS; CDR2 reads YYNGEE. The CDR3 coding sequence is TGTGCCAGCAGCCCTCAAACAGGGCTAGTAACTGGAAACACCATATATTTT. Its translation is CASSPQTGLVTGNTIYF.

The genes are TRBV9 and TRBJ2-5; 7 bases are a match to TRBD2. Per germline, CDR1 SGDLS and CDR2 YYNGEE. V gave up 4 bases and J gave up 0 bases; unmatched junction bases: 15. The CDR3 length is 18 residues. The CDR3 region has the DNA TGTGCCAGCAGCCTGGGGAACGTGGCTAGCGGAGACCAAGAGACCCAGTACTTC. Residues: CASSLGNVASGDQETQYF. Drawing the rest from reference TRBV9 and TRBJ2-5, the complete variable domain is DSGVTQTPKHLITATGQRVTLRCSPRSGDLSVYWYQQSLDQGLQFLIQYYNGEERAKGNILERFSAQQFPDLHSELNLSSLELGDSALYFCASSLGNVASGDQETQYFGPGTRLLVL.

There are a few counts of this clone. This chain joins TRBV7-9 and TRBJ1-1; TRBD1 agrees at 8 bases. The CDR3 runs to 15 residues. In germline, CDR1 is SEHNR, CDR2 FQNEAQ (reference sequence). V dropped 5 bases and J dropped 1; count of bases not matched to a gene: 6. CDR3 protein: CASSPPDRENTEAFF. The CDR3 DNA reads TGTGCCAGCAGCCCGCCGGACAGGGAGAACACTGAAGCTTTCTTT.

This clone was observed a handful of times. The rearrangement uses TRBV30 and TRBJ1-5; unclear D gene. Trimming left V 0 bases short and J 5 bases short, with 8 bases between. Germline V gene sequence: CDR1 GTSNPN, CDR2 SVGIG (reference sequence). This CDR3 spans 13 amino acids. CDR3 sequence (DNA): TGTGCCTGGAGTGTAAGGAGATATCAGCCCCAGCATTTT. Protein: CAWSVRRYQPQHF.

This clone was recorded only once. As DNA, the CDR3 is TGTGCCAGCAGCGCCGAGGACAAAGCTTTCTTT. Translating it yields CASSAEDKAFF. This chain joins TRBV5-4 and TRBJ1-1, with a tentative D call TRBD1 (5 bases). V was shortened by 4 bases and J by 9 bases, with 10 bases between the two germline ends. There are 11 residues in the CDR3. CDR1 is SGHNT, CDR2 YYREEE, per germline (reference sequence).

This chain uses TRBV28 with TRBJ1-2; the match to TRBD1 covers 9 bases. V lost 3 bases to trimming and J lost 5 bases; unmatched junction nucleotides: 7. Germline V gene sequence: CDR1 MDHEN, CDR2 SYDVKM. The CDR3 runs 15 residues. The CDR3 DNA reads as TGTGCCAGCAGTTTTTGGGACAGGGTTGGGTATGGCTACACCTTC. This sequence encodes CASSFWDRVGYGYTF.

V gene TRBV14 combines with J gene TRBJ2-3, with TRBD2 identical over 8 bases. The J segment lost 3 bases and the V segment lost 3 bases, leaving 8 bases of the junction unmatched. CDR1 and CDR2 (germline): SGHDN, FVKESK. This CDR3 contains 16 residues. CDR3 in DNA: TGTGCCAGCAGCCACATCGGGACTAGTAGAACAGATACGCAGTATTTT. Encoded protein: CASSHIGTSRTDTQYF.